This TCR beta chain was sequenced during a study of blood T cell repertoires in COVID-19. Study as a whole: There were acute and convalescent COVID-19 samples, and they came from the United States, Italy and Spain. Nucleic acid was either cDNA or gDNA, and it came from T cells, B-cell-depleted T cells, or PBMCs.

CDR1 DFQATT and CDR2 SNEGSKA come from the germline V gene (reference sequence). The V and J ends lost 1 base and 9 bases respectively, with 7 bases between them. The CDR3 is 11 residues long. Original processing notes: Scientists estimated how many nucleated cells there were by amplifying reference gene primers. Produced via immunoSEQ multiplex PCR; TCRdb's table is partial and in-frame only. V and J calls plus clone size are reproduced from that table; the DNA served to infer D and trimming. The sample gives some 300,000 clones, around 88% of which show up once; roughly 13% is in the top ten. During active infection, Seattle patients enrolled and were then monitored through disease.

This chain joins TRBV20-1 and TRBJ2-1; D remains ambiguous. This clonotype originated in a woman between 65 and 79 years old with COVID-19, enrolled during active disease. Sequenced sample: peripheral blood. The CDR3 here is CSARVQTEQFF. The CDR3 nucleotides are TGCAGTGCTAGAGTACAGACTGAGCAGTTCTTC.